The 26 T cell receptor beta chains listed next were all sequenced from one sample in a study of CD8+ T cells in alopecia areata. Extracted RNA was reverse transcribed into cDNA, the sequencing template. Assay used: immunoSEQ multiplex PCR; TCRdb lists only in-frame clones, some missing. The sample gives 190,000 or so clones, roughly 64% of which show up once; around 13% is in the top ten. Treatment noted: oral pan-JAK inhibitor, 5-10 mg twice daily. Sequenced here: CD8+ T cells sorted from blood, sampled at week 24, from a patient treated with tofacitinib. These receptors were obtained from a human donor with alopecia areata.

The chain has TRBV7-3 and TRBJ2-7, with 9 bases lining up with TRBD1. Unmatched junction bases numbered 2, after V lost 0 bases and J lost 5 bases. This CDR3 has 14 residues. Per germline, CDR1 SGHTA and CDR2 FQGTGA. CDR3 sequence reads: CASSLTGQGDEQYF. In DNA, the CDR3 is TGTGCCAGCAGCTTAACGGGACAGGGCGACGAGCAGTACTTC. Full variable domain (missing parts from reference TRBV7-3 and TRBJ2-7): GAGVSQTPSNKVTEKGKYVELRCDPISGHTALYWYRQSLGQGPEFLIYFQGTGAADDSGLPNDRFFAVRPEGSVSTLKIQRTERGDSAVYLCASSLTGQGDEQYFGPGTRLTVT.

This sequence joins TRBV5-6 and TRBJ1-2; D may be TRBD1 (6 bases). This CDR3 has 13 residues. CDR1 is SGHDT and CDR2 is YYEEEE in the germline V gene. The germline V and J ends were trimmed by 3 bases and 7 bases, with 13 bases remaining between them. CDR3 bases: TGTGCCAGCAGCTGGACAGTCGGTTCTGGCTACACCTTC. This gives the protein CASSWTVGSGYTF.

The chain joins TRBV13 to TRBJ2-1; D gene uncertain. The germline V and J ends were trimmed by 0 bases and 5 bases, with 8 bases remaining between them. From germline, CDR1 is PRHDT and CDR2 FYEKMQ (reference sequence). This CDR3 spans 14 amino acids. The CDR3 DNA follows: TGTGCCAGCAGCTTAGGTTCAATGGACAATGAGCAGTTCTTC. Translated: CASSLGSMDNEQFF.

This clone was seen a few times. The CDR3 is CASSFTQGSTGELFF. CDR3 nucleotide sequence: TGCGCCAGCAGCTTTACACAGGGGAGCACCGGGGAGCTGTTTTTT. The chain recombines TRBV5-1 with TRBJ2-2, with 7 bases lining up with TRBD1. Per germline, CDR1 SGHRS and CDR2 YFSETQ. This CDR3 comprises 15 residues. Trimming took 2 bases from V and 4 from J; bases not matched to a gene: 5.

The chain links TRBV11-3 to TRBJ2-7, with 8 bases lining up with TRBD1. The germline gives CDR1 SGHNT, CDR2 YENEEA. The CDR3 runs 14 residues. The ends lost 5 bases at V and 3 bases at J; junction bases unmatched: 6. CDR3: CASSLRTGLYEQYF. CDR3 coding DNA: TGTGCCAGCAGCCTAAGGACAGGGCTCTACGAGCAGTACTTC.

In its sample, this clone was seen many times. The V call is TRBV2, the J call TRBJ2-1; unclear D gene. The CDR3 is 14 amino acids. V gave up 6 bases and J gave up 8 bases, with 17 bases separating them. The germline V gene encodes CDR1 SNHLY and CDR2 FYNNEI. Here the CDR3 reads CASRRWLGIHEQFF. The DNA of the CDR3 is TGTGCCAGCAGGAGGTGGCTAGGGATTCATGAGCAGTTCTTC.

This chain links TRBV10-3 with TRBJ2-3; 8 nucleotides match TRBD2. There are 17 residues in the CDR3. V trimming: 2 bases; J trimming: 5 bases; junction bases outside the gene matches: 12. The germline V gene has CDR1 ENHRY and CDR2 SYGVKD. DNA of the CDR3: TGTGCCATCAGTGAGGGCGGGGGGAATCCCCGAGGAGATACGCAGTATTTT. This sequence encodes CAISEGGGNPRGDTQYF.

V usage is TRBV2 and J usage is TRBJ2-3; D may be TRBD1 (6 bases). The CDR3 sequence is 13 residues long. Trimming removed 8 bases at V and 3 bases at J, with 12 bases between. From germline, CDR1 is SNHLY and CDR2 FYNNEI. CDR3 loop: CASFGGATDTQYF. The CDR3 DNA reads as TGTGCCAGCTTTGGGGGCGCGACAGATACGCAGTATTTT.

This clone was detected a few times. This sample includes further DNA sequences coding for the same CDR3. V is TRBV13 and J is TRBJ1-5; D call uncertain. V dropped 0 bases and J dropped 4 bases, with 1 base sitting between them. Germline-derived CDR1 and CDR2 are PRHDT and FYEKMQ (reference sequence). There are 12 residues in the CDR3. The DNA for the CDR3 is TGTGCCAGCAGCTTAGGGAATCAGCCCCAGCATTTT. Translating gives CASSLGNQPQHF. Filled out from reference TRBV13 and TRBJ1-5, the complete variable domain reads AAGVIQSPRHLIKEKRETATLKCYPIPRHDTVYWYQQGPGQDPQFLISFYEKMQSDKGSIPDRFSAQQFSDYHSELNMSSLELGDSALYFCASSLGNQPQHFGDGTRLSIL.

The genes are TRBV9 and TRBJ1-1; D is unresolved. This CDR3 is 14 amino acids long. V was clipped by 2 bases and J by 1 base, with 9 bases between them. Germline CDR1 reads SGDLS; CDR2 reads YYNGEE. CDR3 DNA sequence: TGTGCCAGCAGCGTTAACCTCCCGAACACTGAAGCTTTCTTT. Translated: CASSVNLPNTEAFF.

The CDR3, as DNA: TGTGCCAGCAGCTTAGGGTACAATGAGCAGTTCTTC. Translation: CASSLGYNEQFF. The chain has TRBV11-2 and TRBJ2-1; D remains unclear. The CDR3 has 12 residues. Between the trimmed V and J ends, which lost 1 base and 4 bases, there was a span of 2 bases. CDR1 SGHAT and CDR2 FQNNGV come from the germline V gene.

This chain uses TRBV29-1 with TRBJ1-2; maybe TRBD1 (6 bases). Trimming pared 1 base from V and 6 bases from J, leaving 9 bases between. This CDR3 is 12 amino acids long. The germline CDR1 and CDR2 sequences are SQVTM and ANQGSEA. The CDR3 DNA is TGCAGCGTTGAAGGACGGACAGATGGCTACACCTTC. Translation gives CSVEGRTDGYTF.

The chain combines TRBV2 with TRBJ2-2; the match to TRBD1 covers 9 bases. Germline trimming cut 7 bases from V and 4 bases from J; bases unmatched to any gene: 1. Germline V gene data show CDR1 as SNHLY and CDR2 as FYNNEI. This CDR3 comprises 13 residues. CDR3 coding DNA: TGTGCCAGCAACAGGGGGCTCACCGGGGAGCTGTTTTTT. Protein sequence: CASNRGLTGELFF.

This rearrangement joins TRBV29-1 to TRBJ2-5, with D unresolved. The germline V gene has CDR1 SQVTM and CDR2 ANQGSEA. The CDR3 spans 11 residues. V was trimmed by 8 bases and J by 4 bases, leaving 11 bases between them. CDR3 residues: CSLQKGETQYF. The CDR3 coding sequence is TGCAGCCTCCAAAAGGGAGAGACCCAGTACTTC.

The CDR3 spells CASSPRGYNEQFF. In DNA, the CDR3 is TGCGCCAGCAGCCCACGTGGATACAATGAGCAGTTCTTC. This chain uses TRBV5-1 with TRBJ2-1, with no clear D. This CDR3 contains 13 residues. V was clipped by 4 bases and J by 4 bases, with 9 bases between them. Germline V gene data show CDR1 as SGHRS and CDR2 as YFSETQ. The full variable domain, rest sourced from reference TRBV5-1 and TRBJ2-1, is KAGVTQTPRYLIKTRGQQVTLSCSPISGHRSVSWYQQTPGQGLQFLFEYFSETQRNKGNFPGRFSGRQFSNSRSEMNVSTLELGDSALYLCASSPRGYNEQFFGPGTRLTVL.

The rearrangement links TRBV14 to TRBJ1-2; D gene ambiguous. The CDR3 extends over 14 amino acids. The ends were cut back, 0 bases at V and 5 bases at J, with 10 bases in the middle. The germline V gene has CDR1 SGHDN and CDR2 FVKESK. This chain's CDR3 is CASSQDWGRYGYTF. The CDR3 bases are TGTGCCAGCAGCCAAGATTGGGGAAGATATGGCTACACCTTC. Full variable domain (outside the CDR3, taken from reference TRBV14 and TRBJ1-2): EAGVTQFPSHSVIEKGQTVTLRCDPISGHDNLYWYRRVMGKEIKFLLHFVKESKQDESGMPNNRFLAERTGGTYSTLKVQPAELEDSGVYFCASSQDWGRYGYTFGSGTRLTVV.

The chain is built from TRBV30 and TRBJ1-1; possibly TRBD1 for D (5 bases). The germline V gene has CDR1 GTSNPN and CDR2 SVGIG (reference sequence). CDR3 length equals 13 residues. V lost 2 bases to trimming and J lost 1 base, with 8 bases between them. The CDR3 sequence is CAWSQGTNTEAFF. The CDR3 nucleotides are TGTGCCTGGAGTCAGGGAACGAACACTGAAGCTTTCTTT.

The sample holds a few counts of this clone. This chain joins TRBV2 and TRBJ2-3; D is unresolved. The length of the CDR3 is 17 residues. V gave up 1 base and J gave up 6 bases, with 20 bases separating them. The germline gives CDR1 SNHLY, CDR2 FYNNEI. This chain's CDR3 is CASSEGRIGRVPDTQYF. The CDR3 DNA follows: TGTGCCAGCAGTGAAGGAAGGATCGGTAGGGTCCCGGATACGCAGTATTTT.

The chain couples TRBV7-9 to TRBJ1-1, with D unclear. This CDR3 is built from 11 residues. The V and J ends lost 5 bases and 8 bases respectively, with 9 bases between them. Germline V gene data show CDR1 as SEHNR and CDR2 as FQNEAQ (reference sequence). CDR3 residues: CASSASEEAFF. CDR3 in DNA: TGTGCCAGCAGCGCCAGTGAAGAAGCTTTCTTT.

This chain uses TRBV6-6 with TRBJ1-1; the D gene is possibly TRBD1 (5 bases). The CDR3 runs 15 residues. The V end was cut by 0 bases, the J end by 6 bases, with 14 bases between. Germline V gene data show CDR1 as MNHNY and CDR2 as SVGAGI (reference sequence). The CDR3 nucleotides read TGTGCCAGCAGTTACTCCTCGGGAGGGACCGCTGAAGCTTTCTTT. Amino acids: CASSYSSGGTAEAFF.

This clone appeared once. The rearrangement uses TRBV10-3 and TRBJ2-7; D possibly corresponds to TRBD2 (6 bases). Trimming removed 2 bases from V and 3 bases from J, with 14 bases in between. CDR1 is ENHRY and CDR2 is SYGVKD in the germline V gene. The CDR3 covers 15 residues. The CDR3 region is CAISEPEGGYYEQYF. For the CDR3, the DNA is TGTGCCATCAGTGAGCCGGAGGGCGGCTACTACGAGCAGTACTTC.

The chain uses TRBV5-1 and TRBJ1-2, with TRBD1 matching over 7 bases. In germline, CDR1 is SGHRS, CDR2 YFSETQ. V was clipped by 3 bases and J by 4 bases; unmatched bases: 3. The CDR3 sequence is 13 residues long. CDR3 DNA: TGCGCCAGCAGCTCGGGACAGCTCTATGGCTACACCTTC. This codes for CASSSGQLYGYTF.

J is TRBJ2-3 and V is TRBV27, with unresolved D. Germline-derived CDR1 and CDR2 are MNHEY and SMNVEV (reference sequence). The CDR3 runs 12 residues. The V end lost 6 bases, the J end lost 3 bases, and 7 bases lay between the germline ends. The CDR3 coding sequence is TGTGCCAGCAGCCCCCCTACAGATACGCAGTATTTT. Translating it yields CASSPPTDTQYF.

This clone was seen once. Additional DNA sequences in this sample encode the identical CDR3. The chain couples TRBV15 to TRBJ2-2, with 7 nucleotides matching TRBD2. The CDR3 extends over 14 amino acids. V lost 1 base and J lost 5; bases outside the gene matches: 1. CDR1 and CDR2 from the germline V gene are LNHNV and YYDKDF (reference sequence). Written as DNA, the CDR3 is TGTGCCACCAGCAGAGTAGCGGGTACCGGGGAGCTGTTTTTT. Translation: CATSRVAGTGELFF.

This chain uses TRBV13 with TRBJ1-1; D remains unclear. The CDR3 contains 13 residues. The V and J ends lost 1 base and 2 bases respectively, with 5 bases between them. Germline loops: CDR1 PRHDT, CDR2 FYEKMQ (reference sequence). In DNA, the CDR3 is TGTGCCAGCAGCTTAGCAGCCAACACTGAAGCTTTCTTT. Translating gives CASSLAANTEAFF.

V is TRBV29-1 and J is TRBJ2-3; 9 positions match TRBD1. Trimming at V came to 7 bases and at J to 4 bases, leaving 6 bases not matched to a gene. This CDR3 has 13 residues. CDR1 is SQVTM and CDR2 is ANQGSEA in the germline V gene. The DNA for the CDR3 is TGCAGCGCGGGACAGGGAGTTCCAGATACGCAGTATTTT. It encodes CSAGQGVPDTQYF.